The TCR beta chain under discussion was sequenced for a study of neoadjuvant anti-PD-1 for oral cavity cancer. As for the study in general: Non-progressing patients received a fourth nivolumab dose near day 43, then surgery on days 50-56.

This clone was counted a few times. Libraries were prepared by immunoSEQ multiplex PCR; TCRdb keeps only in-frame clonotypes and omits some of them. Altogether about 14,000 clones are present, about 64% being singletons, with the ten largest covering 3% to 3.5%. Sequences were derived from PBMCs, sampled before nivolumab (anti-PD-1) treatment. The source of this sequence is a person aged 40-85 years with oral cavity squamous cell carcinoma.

The CDR3 DNA reads TGTGCCAGCAGCTCCGGGACGAAAGCTTTCTTT. This sequence encodes CASSSGTKAFF. The chain has TRBV7-3 and TRBJ1-1; tentatively, D is TRBD1 (5 bases). The CDR3 extends over 11 amino acids. The germline V gene has CDR1 SGHTA and CDR2 FQGTGA. With 4 bases removed from V and 9 bases from J, the gap between germline ends came to 9 bases.